The next 21 T cell receptor beta chains were all read from a single sample in a study of blood T cell repertoires in COVID-19. Assay used: immunoSEQ multiplex PCR; TCRdb lists only in-frame clones, some missing. The sample lists 87,000 or so clones, about 87% occurring once. The specimen sequenced was peripheral blood. These receptors were taken from an elderly man with acute or convalescent COVID-19.

The gene calls are TRBV6-6 and TRBJ1-3, with TRBD1 as a possible D gene (5 bases). The germline V gene has CDR1 MNHNY and CDR2 SVGAGI (reference sequence). V was cut by 6 bases and J by 4 bases, with 22 bases left in between. The CDR3 is 17 amino acids. CDR3: CASRRAGNNRGGNTIYF. Written as DNA, the CDR3 is TGTGCCAGCAGACGAGCAGGGAATAACAGAGGAGGAAACACCATATATTTT.

The chain couples TRBV4-3 to TRBJ1-1; D is perhaps TRBD1 (5 bases). With 4 bases removed from V and 1 base from J, the gap between germline ends came to 13 bases. The length of the CDR3 is 15 residues. Looked up from germline, CDR1 is LGHNA and CDR2 is YSLEER. The CDR3 is CASSPNGGGNTEAFF. As DNA, the CDR3 is TGCGCCAGCAGCCCGAACGGGGGAGGGAACACTGAAGCTTTCTTT.

The chain links TRBV28 to TRBJ1-4; 7 nucleotides agree with TRBD1. The V gene end was trimmed by 3 bases and the J gene end by 8 bases; junction bases not matched to a gene: 6. CDR3 length equals 14 residues. The germline V gene encodes CDR1 MDHEN and CDR2 SYDVKM. CDR3 coding DNA: TGTGCCAGCAGTTTGGGGGACAGAGAAGAAAAACTGTTTTTT. Its translation: CASSLGDREEKLFF. Filled out from reference TRBV28 and TRBJ1-4, the complete variable domain reads DVKVTQSSRYLVKRTGEKVFLECVQDMDHENMFWYRQDPGLGLRLIYFSYDVKMKEKGDIPEGYSVSREKKERFSLILESASTNQTSMYLCASSLGDREEKLFFGSGTQLSVL.

This chain connects TRBV18 to TRBJ1-1; TRBD1 is a possible D gene (6 bases). V was shortened by 2 bases and J by 2 bases, with 6 bases between the two germline ends. The CDR3 covers 13 residues. Germline V lookup: CDR1 KGHSH, CDR2 LQKENI. CDR3 DNA: TGTGCCAGCTCACCAGGGGGCAACACTGAAGCTTTCTTT. Protein product: CASSPGGNTEAFF.

V and J are TRBV5-6 and TRBJ1-3; weak D call: TRBD1 (6 bases). Between the trimmed V and J ends, which lost 0 bases and 3 bases, there was a span of 13 bases. Per germline, CDR1 SGHDT and CDR2 YYEEEE. This CDR3 region has 16 residues. In nucleotides, the CDR3 is TGTGCCAGCAGCTTGGGCCCGGCAGGGGTTGGAAACACCATATATTTT. Protein sequence: CASSLGPAGVGNTIYF. Using reference TRBV5-6 and TRBJ1-3 for the parts outside the CDR3, the full variable domain is DAGVTQSPTHLIKTRGQQVTLRCSPKSGHDTVSWYQQALGQGPQFIFQYYEEEERQRGNFPDRFSGHQFPNYSSELNVNALLLGDSALYLCASSLGPAGVGNTIYFGEGSWLTVV.

The genes are TRBV11-2 and TRBJ2-1; a weak D match, TRBD1 (6 bases). Trimming removed 2 bases at V and 0 bases at J, with 20 bases between. The germline gives CDR1 SGHAT, CDR2 FQNNGV. The CDR3 extends over 19 amino acids. The CDR3 protein is CASSLRSSQGLFSYNEQFF. The CDR3 DNA is TGTGCCAGCAGCTTACGATCAAGTCAGGGGCTTTTCTCCTACAATGAGCAGTTCTTC.

The chain links TRBV5-1 to TRBJ2-3; D call uncertain. Germline CDR1 SGHRS, CDR2 YFSETQ. This CDR3 has 14 amino acids. Trimming took 1 base from V and 2 from J, leaving 8 bases between them. The CDR3: CASSLYQNTDTQYF. CDR3 nucleotides: TGCGCCAGCAGCTTGTACCAGAACACAGATACGCAGTATTTT.

V usage is TRBV7-2 and J usage is TRBJ2-2; 8 positions agree with TRBD1. The CDR3 covers 16 residues. From germline, CDR1 is SGHTA and CDR2 FQGNSA. After removal of 5 bases from V and 7 bases from J, the junction contained 12 bases not matched to a gene. The CDR3 sequence is CASSLGMDRVGGELFF. The CDR3 nucleotides are TGTGCCAGCAGCCTAGGAATGGACAGGGTAGGCGGGGAGCTGTTTTTT.

The rearrangement uses TRBV6-2 or TRBV6-3 and TRBJ2-7; a possible D gene is TRBD1 (5 bases). Trimming took off 2 bases at V and 2 bases at J, with 10 bases between the two ends. This CDR3 is built from 14 residues. The V gene's germline CDR1 is MNHEY and CDR2 SVGEGT. The CDR3 sequence is CASSYHGAAYEQYF. The CDR3 DNA reads TGTGCCAGCAGTTACCATGGGGCGGCCTACGAGCAGTACTTC.

This clone appeared a single time. The rearrangement joins TRBV5-6 to TRBJ1-1; D not certain. CDR3 length: 13 amino acids. Per germline, CDR1 SGHDT and CDR2 YYEEEE. The ends were cut back, 4 bases at V and 0 bases at J, with 7 bases in the middle. The CDR3 sequence: CASSLLLNTEAFF. CDR3 coding DNA: TGTGCCAGCAGCCTATTGTTGAACACTGAAGCTTTCTTT.

This rearrangement joins TRBV5-4 to TRBJ2-2, with 7 bases identical to TRBD2. The CDR3 runs to 16 residues. Germline values: CDR1 SGHNT, CDR2 YYREEE (reference sequence). V was clipped by 4 bases and J by 1 base; unmatched bases: 7. The CDR3 DNA is TGTGCCAGCAGCCGAGGGGCTAGCGGGAACACCGGGGAGCTGTTTTTT. This translates into CASSRGASGNTGELFF.

This chain connects TRBV12-3 or TRBV12-4 to TRBJ1-5; D perhaps matches TRBD1 (6 bases). The CDR3 length is 13 residues. Deletions cut 6 bases from V and 5 bases from J, with 11 bases between. In DNA form, the CDR3 reads TGTGCCAGCAGCCTAGGGGGGGATCAGCCCCAGCATTTT. Protein sequence: CASSLGGDQPQHF.

The chain combines TRBV28 with TRBJ1-2, with 7 nucleotides matching TRBD1. This CDR3 is built from 15 residues. Trimming at V came to 4 bases and at J to 4 bases, leaving 9 bases not matched to a gene. The V gene's germline CDR1 is MDHEN and CDR2 SYDVKM. CDR3 in amino acids: CASSSTGVGTYGYTF. The CDR3 DNA follows: TGTGCCAGCAGTTCAACAGGGGTTGGGACCTATGGCTACACCTTC.

The rearrangement uses TRBV5-1 and TRBJ1-2; 7 bases fit TRBD1. The length of the CDR3 is 17 residues. CDR1 is SGHRS, CDR2 YFSETQ, per germline. Germline trimming cut 0 bases from V and 6 bases from J; bases unmatched to any gene: 14. The CDR3, as DNA: TGCGCCAGCAGCTTGGGACTTACCGACAGGGCTGGGGATGGCTACACCTTC. Translation: CASSLGLTDRAGDGYTF.

The gene calls are TRBV5-1 and TRBJ2-2; 10 nucleotides match TRBD1. The germline CDR1 and CDR2 sequences are SGHRS and YFSETQ. V lost 0 bases, J lost 4 bases, and 3 bases stayed unmatched. The CDR3 is 16 amino acids. Written as DNA, the CDR3 is TGCGCCAGCAGCTTGGTCGGGACAGGGGCCACCGGGGAGCTGTTTTTT. It translates to CASSLVGTGATGELFF.

V is TRBV28 and J is TRBJ1-1, with 7 bases aligning to TRBD1. The CDR3 has 14 amino acids. The ends lost 3 bases at V and 9 bases at J; junction bases unmatched: 10. Germline CDR1 is MDHEN and CDR2 is SYDVKM. The CDR3 region is CASSLLPGQKKAFF. CDR3 nucleotides: TGTGCCAGCAGTTTGTTACCGGGACAGAAAAAAGCTTTCTTT.

This chain joins TRBV5-1 and TRBJ2-3; 7 bases align to TRBD1. This CDR3 comprises 14 residues. After removal of 4 bases from V and 2 bases from J, the junction contained 4 bases not matched to a gene. Germline CDR1 SGHRS, CDR2 YFSETQ. The CDR3 DNA is TGCGCCAGCAGCCCGGACAGGAACACAGATACGCAGTATTTT. Its protein product is CASSPDRNTDTQYF.

This chain links TRBV19 with TRBJ2-2; possibly TRBD2 for D (6 bases). Trimming took off 3 bases at V and 2 bases at J, with 10 bases between the two ends. Germline loops: CDR1 LNHDA, CDR2 SQIVND (reference sequence). The CDR3 has 15 amino acids. This chain's CDR3 is CASSMTGLNTGELFF. The CDR3 DNA reads TGTGCCAGTAGTATGACGGGACTTAACACCGGGGAGCTGTTTTTT.

The rearrangement uses TRBV7-2 and TRBJ1-1; D gene ambiguous. V shed 3 bases and J shed 1 base, with 9 bases lying between them. The CDR3 contains 14 residues. The germline gives CDR1 SGHTA, CDR2 FQGNSA. The CDR3 DNA reads TGTGCCAGCAGCTTCGGAGGTTGGAACACTGAAGCTTTCTTT. It translates to CASSFGGWNTEAFF.

The V gene is TRBV24-1, the J gene TRBJ1-2; tentatively, D is TRBD1 (6 bases). The length of the CDR3 is 12 residues. Germline assignment: CDR1 KGHDR and CDR2 SFDVKD. V was cut by 5 bases and J by 3 bases, with 6 bases left in between. The CDR3 loop reads CATSAGDYGYTF. Written as DNA, the CDR3 is TGTGCCACCAGTGCAGGGGACTATGGCTACACCTTC.

The genes are TRBV25-1 and TRBJ2-1, with a weak D call TRBD2 (6 bases). The V and J ends lost 1 base and 0 bases respectively, with 16 bases between them. Germline CDR1 is MGHDK and CDR2 is SYGVNS. This CDR3 contains 18 residues. The CDR3, as DNA: TGTGCCAGCAGTGAATTCGGGGCGCAGACTAGCTCCTACAATGAGCAGTTCTTC. Translated: CASSEFGAQTSSYNEQFF.